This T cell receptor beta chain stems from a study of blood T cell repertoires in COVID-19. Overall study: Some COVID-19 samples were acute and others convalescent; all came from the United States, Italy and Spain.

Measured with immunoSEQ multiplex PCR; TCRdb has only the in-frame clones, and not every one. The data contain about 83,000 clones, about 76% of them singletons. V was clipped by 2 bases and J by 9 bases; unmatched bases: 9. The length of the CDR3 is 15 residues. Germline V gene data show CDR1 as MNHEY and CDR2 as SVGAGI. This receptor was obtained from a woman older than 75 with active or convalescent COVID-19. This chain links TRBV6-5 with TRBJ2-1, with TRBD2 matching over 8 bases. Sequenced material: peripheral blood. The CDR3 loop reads CASSYTGTSRSEQFF. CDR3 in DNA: TGTGCCAGCAGTTACACCGGGACTAGTCGTAGTGAGCAGTTCTTC.